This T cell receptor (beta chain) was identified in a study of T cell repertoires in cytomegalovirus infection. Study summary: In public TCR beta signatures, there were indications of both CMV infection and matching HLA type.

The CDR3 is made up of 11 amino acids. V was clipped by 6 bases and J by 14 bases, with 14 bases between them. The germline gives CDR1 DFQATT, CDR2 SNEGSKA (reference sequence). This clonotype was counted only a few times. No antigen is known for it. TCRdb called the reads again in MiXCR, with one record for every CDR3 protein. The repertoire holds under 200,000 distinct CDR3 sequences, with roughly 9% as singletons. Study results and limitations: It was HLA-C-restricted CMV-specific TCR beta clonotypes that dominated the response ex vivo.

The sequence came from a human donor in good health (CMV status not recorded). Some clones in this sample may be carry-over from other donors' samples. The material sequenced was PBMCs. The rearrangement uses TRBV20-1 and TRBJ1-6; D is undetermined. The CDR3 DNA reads TGCAGTGCACTCAGCGACCCTGCCCTCCACTTT. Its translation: CSALSDPALHF.